These 15 T cell receptor beta chains originate from one sample sequenced in a study of CD8+ T cells in alopecia areata. Sequencing used cDNA as its template, made by extracting RNA and reverse transcribing it. Using immunoSEQ multiplex PCR, the repertoire was profiled, and TCRdb retains in-frame clones only, with some absent. The sample shows roughly 150,000 clones, around 54% of them seen only once. The sample taken for sequencing was CD4+ T cells sorted from blood. These receptor sequences come from a human donor in good health.

The chain couples TRBV5-1 to TRBJ1-1; D is perhaps TRBD1 (6 bases). The CDR3 is 15 residues long. Germline values: CDR1 SGHRS, CDR2 YFSETQ. The ends were cut back, 0 bases at V and 2 bases at J, with 11 bases in the middle. In DNA form, the CDR3 reads TGCGCCAGCAGCTTGGCGGTACAGGGAAACACTGAAGCTTTCTTT. Protein product: CASSLAVQGNTEAFF.

The chain couples TRBV19 to TRBJ1-5; TRBD1 matches 7 bases. The CDR3 is made up of 14 amino acids. V was pared by 8 bases and J by 0 bases, with 4 bases of the junction left unmatched. From germline, CDR1 is LNHDA and CDR2 SQIVND (reference sequence). The CDR3 DNA follows: TGTGCCAGTCGACAGGGCCATAGCAATCAGCCCCAGCATTTT. Translated: CASRQGHSNQPQHF.

J is TRBJ2-3 and V is TRBV6-6; 7 nucleotides align to TRBD2. This CDR3 has 11 residues. Trimming at V came to 8 bases and at J to 8 bases, leaving 4 bases not matched to a gene. Germline lookup yields CDR1 MNHNY and CDR2 SVGAGI (reference sequence). CDR3 region: CASGSGGTQYF. The CDR3 nucleotides read TGTGCCAGCGGCTCGGGGGGTACGCAGTATTTT.

V usage is TRBV10-3 and J usage is TRBJ2-7; D is possibly TRBD1 (5 bases). Germline assignment: CDR1 ENHRY and CDR2 SYGVKD. The CDR3 consists of 14 residues. V shed 4 bases and J shed 5 bases, with 15 bases lying between them. CDR3 DNA sequence: TGTGCCATCAGTGGGGCAGGGAAGTGGAACGAGCAGTACTTC. It codes for CAISGAGKWNEQYF.

The chain employs TRBV30 and TRBJ1-1; 8 nucleotides line up with TRBD1. Trimming at V came to 5 bases and at J to 8 bases, leaving 4 bases not matched to a gene. CDR3 size: 11 residues. From germline, CDR1 is GTSNPN and CDR2 SVGIG (reference sequence). The CDR3 sequence: CAWGRTGEAFF. CDR3 coding DNA: TGTGCCTGGGGCCGGACAGGGGAAGCTTTCTTT.

In its sample, this clone was seen a few times. The rearrangement uses TRBV5-4 and TRBJ1-1; D might be TRBD1 (5 bases). CDR1 and CDR2 from the germline V gene are SGHNT and YYREEE (reference sequence). Trimming left V 1 base short and J 7 bases short, with 11 bases between. The CDR3 consists of 13 residues. In DNA, the CDR3 is TGTGCCAGCAGCTTGCCGGGGCGGTTTGAAGCTTTCTTT. It translates to CASSLPGRFEAFF.

The CDR3 loop reads CTSSLNLTGRYGYTF. The CDR3 nucleotides read TGCACCAGCAGCCTGAACCTTACAGGGCGCTATGGCTACACCTTC. V usage is TRBV1 and J usage is TRBJ1-2; the table's D gene call, TRBD1, was not cross checked with the DNA. TRBV1 is an annotated pseudogene. This CDR3 is built from 15 residues.

CDR3 sequence: CASSDSSSGANVLTF. CDR3 bases: TGTGCCAGCAGTGACTCTAGCTCTGGGGCCAACGTCCTGACTTTC. The chain links TRBV6-4 to TRBJ2-6, with no clear D. Germline V gene sequence: CDR1 MRHNA, CDR2 SNTAGT. V dropped 0 bases and J dropped 0 bases, with 3 bases sitting between them. CDR3 length: 15 amino acids.

The chain couples TRBV29-1 to TRBJ1-2; D might be TRBD1 (5 bases). This CDR3 is built from 11 residues. Germline CDR1 is SQVTM and CDR2 is ANQGSEA. The V end lost 7 bases, the J end lost 7 bases, and 13 bases lay between the germline ends. The CDR3 loop reads CSATVTGGYTF. The CDR3 coding sequence is TGCAGCGCTACAGTAACAGGTGGCTACACCTTC.

V is TRBV14 and J is TRBJ2-1, with 7 positions matching TRBD1. With V trimmed by 4 bases and J by 3 bases, 3 bases remained unmatched. CDR1 is SGHDN and CDR2 is FVKESK in the germline V gene. The CDR3 has 14 amino acids. The CDR3 DNA reads as TGTGCCAGCAGCCCAAACAGGGGCTACAATGAGCAGTTCTTC. Its translation is CASSPNRGYNEQFF. The full variable domain, rest sourced from reference TRBV14 and TRBJ2-1, is EAGVTQFPSHSVIEKGQTVTLRCDPISGHDNLYWYRRVMGKEIKFLLHFVKESKQDESGMPNNRFLAERTGGTYSTLKVQPAELEDSGVYFCASSPNRGYNEQFFGPGTRLTVL.

This rearrangement joins TRBV5-6 to TRBJ2-7; 10 positions agree with TRBD2. This CDR3 comprises 14 residues. V lost 4 bases and J lost 3; bases outside the gene matches: 4. Germline assignment: CDR1 SGHDT and CDR2 YYEEEE. The CDR3 here is CASSRGLALYEQYF. CDR3 DNA sequence: TGTGCCAGCAGCAGGGGACTAGCGCTCTACGAGCAGTACTTC.

This clone was detected only a few times. Here the CDR3 reads CATQGRRNIQYF. The CDR3 nucleotides are TGTGCCACCCAGGGGAGGAGAAACATTCAGTACTTC. The J gene is TRBJ2-4, the V gene TRBV28; D tentatively fits TRBD1 or TRBD2 (6 bases each). CDR1 and CDR2 from the germline V gene are MDHEN and SYDVKM. The CDR3 contains 12 residues. V lost 10 bases and J 6 bases, leaving 13 bases between the germline ends.

The chain combines TRBV5-6 with TRBJ2-1; D is ambiguous. This CDR3 region has 14 residues. Deletions cut 4 bases from V and 6 bases from J, with 14 bases between. Germline V CDR1 and CDR2: SGHDT, YYEEEE. The CDR3 sequence is CASSRQYPGNEQFF. The CDR3 nucleotides are TGTGCCAGCAGCCGACAATACCCAGGCAATGAGCAGTTCTTC.

This clone was detected only a few times. The chain is built from TRBV5-6 and TRBJ1-5, with D uncertain. Looked up from germline, CDR1 is SGHDT and CDR2 is YYEEEE. The CDR3 length is 13 residues. The V end lost 1 base, the J end lost 4 bases, and 6 bases lay between the germline ends. The CDR3: CASSLMGNQPQHF. As DNA, the CDR3 is TGTGCCAGCAGCTTGATGGGAAATCAGCCCCAGCATTTT.

The V gene is TRBV5-1, the J gene TRBJ2-7; TRBD1 is a possible D gene (7 bases). V was trimmed by 4 bases and J by 7 bases, leaving 18 bases between them. Germline assignment: CDR1 SGHRS and CDR2 YFSETQ. This CDR3 has 14 residues. The CDR3 bases are TGCGCCAGCAGCCCCGGCGACAGGGAGGCTGAGCAGTACTTC. It specifies CASSPGDREAEQYF.